What follows are 14 T cell receptor beta chains derived from one specimen sequenced in a study of shared clonotypes between healthy human individuals. Some clones are missing from TCRdb's copy, which holds only in-frame ones; the method was immunoSEQ multiplex PCR. Here the sample spans roughly 700,000 clones, less than 95% being singletons. Sample: memory CD8+ T cells from PBMCs. Stated subset: CD45RO+ cells pooled with CCR7-negative TemRA cells. These receptor sequences come from a man aged 18 to 35 in good health. Some clones in this sample may be carry-over from other donors' samples.

The chain links TRBV27 to TRBJ2-2; no clear D. CDR1 and CDR2 (germline): MNHEY, SMNVEV (reference sequence). The CDR3 consists of 16 residues. Trimming stripped 2 bases from V and 4 bases from J, with 14 bases between. CDR3 bases: TGTGCCAGCAGTTTACTGGGCTACTTGAGCACCGGGGAGCTGTTTTTT. It codes for CASSLLGYLSTGELFF.

The gene calls are TRBV11-2 and TRBJ2-1; 8 positions match TRBD2. Germline trimming cut 3 bases from V and 8 bases from J; bases unmatched to any gene: 9. This CDR3 has 15 amino acids. The germline gives CDR1 SGHAT, CDR2 FQNNGV. In DNA, the CDR3 is TGTGCCAGCAGCTTTCCACCGGGACTAGGGGATGAGCAGTTCTTC. Its translation: CASSFPPGLGDEQFF.

V usage is TRBV9 and J usage is TRBJ2-1; unclear D gene. Trimming removed 0 bases at V and 0 bases at J, with 13 bases between. Germline V CDR1 and CDR2: SGDLS, YYNGEE. This CDR3 contains 17 residues. The CDR3 DNA reads as TGTGCCAGCAGCGTAGGAGGAGCGTTCAGCTCCTACAATGAGCAGTTCTTC. It encodes CASSVGGAFSSYNEQFF.

This clone was counted a single time. The rearrangement joins TRBV4-3 to TRBJ2-7, with a weak D call TRBD2 (6 bases). V lost 0 bases and J lost 7, with 13 bases in between. The CDR3 totals 14 residues. CDR1 and CDR2 from the germline V gene are LGHNA and YSLEER. The CDR3 DNA reads as TGCGCCAGCAGCCAAGACGCGGGGTCGTGGGAGCAGTACTTC. Translating it yields CASSQDAGSWEQYF.

About this clone: The sample has other DNA sequences that encode this CDR3 too. This chain links TRBV27 with TRBJ1-1; maybe TRBD1 (5 bases). CDR1 and CDR2 (germline): MNHEY, SMNVEV (reference sequence). The CDR3 loop spans 13 amino acids. V was pared by 4 bases and J by 1 base, with 7 bases between. The CDR3 protein is CASSWGPNTEAFF. CDR3 sequence (DNA): TGTGCCAGCAGTTGGGGACCGAACACTGAAGCTTTCTTT.

This sequence joins TRBV15 and TRBJ2-7; 7 bases line up with TRBD2. V lost 1 base to trimming and J lost 0 bases; unmatched junction nucleotides: 9. The CDR3 is 17 amino acids. CDR1 is LNHNV, CDR2 YYDKDF, per germline (reference sequence). The CDR3 DNA reads TGTGCCACCAGCAGAGCCGCTAATCGGGGGGTCTCCTACGAGCAGTACTTC. Amino acid sequence: CATSRAANRGVSYEQYF.

The count of this clone is one. CDR3 protein: CASSLGLVWTGELFF. CDR3 DNA: TGTGCCAGCAGCTTAGGACTAGTATGGACCGGGGAGCTGTTTTTT. The chain has TRBV7-8 and TRBJ2-2; possibly TRBD2 for D (6 bases). The CDR3 spans 15 residues. The germline V and J ends were trimmed by 1 base and 5 bases, with 11 bases remaining between them. The germline gives CDR1 SGHVS, CDR2 FQNEAQ.

This clone has only one observation. The chain joins TRBV6-6 to TRBJ2-3; D is uncertain. V lost 0 bases to trimming and J lost 3 bases, with 13 bases between them. CDR3 size: 16 residues. The germline V gene has CDR1 MNHNY and CDR2 SVGAGI (reference sequence). CDR3 sequence (DNA): TGTGCCAGCAGTTACTCGCCAGCGTATGGGACAGATACGCAGTATTTT. It specifies CASSYSPAYGTDTQYF.

The genes are TRBV19 and TRBJ2-7, with a possible D match to TRBD1 (6 bases). This CDR3 contains 13 residues. Germline CDR1 reads LNHDA; CDR2 reads SQIVND (reference sequence). V gave up 5 bases and J gave up 2 bases, with 10 bases separating them. Here the CDR3 DNA reads TGTGCCAGTAGTTACAGGGCGGCCTACGAGCAGTACTTC. This gives the protein CASSYRAAYEQYF.

The rearrangement joins TRBV27 to TRBJ2-3; no clear D. V lost 2 bases, J lost 4 bases, and 10 bases lay in between. The germline CDR1 and CDR2 sequences are MNHEY and SMNVEV (reference sequence). The CDR3 spans 14 residues. The CDR3 nucleotides read TGTGCCAGCAGTTTAGGGCTAGTCGCAGATACGCAGTATTTT. It translates to CASSLGLVADTQYF.

This rearrangement joins TRBV7-2 to TRBJ2-2; D not certain. Germline CDR1 and CDR2: SGHTA and FQGNSA. Trimming removed 3 bases from V and 2 bases from J, with 13 bases in between. CDR3 length equals 16 residues. The CDR3 reads CASSFSLPGNTGELFF. In DNA, the CDR3 is TGTGCCAGCAGCTTTAGCCTTCCGGGCAACACCGGGGAGCTGTTTTTT.

The chain couples TRBV27 to TRBJ2-3; 9 nucleotides line up with TRBD2. V dropped 7 bases and J dropped 4; count of bases not matched to a gene: 6. This CDR3 is 14 amino acids long. Per germline, CDR1 MNHEY and CDR2 SMNVEV (reference sequence). Here the CDR3 DNA reads TGTGCCAGCACCTTAGCGGGAGCGGCAGATACGCAGTATTTT. This sequence encodes CASTLAGAADTQYF.

The V gene is TRBV5-1, the J gene TRBJ2-7, with D possibly being TRBD2 (6 bases). Germline loops: CDR1 SGHRS, CDR2 YFSETQ. Trimming left V 0 bases short and J 5 bases short, with 15 bases between. The CDR3 is 15 residues long. In nucleotides, the CDR3 is TGCGCCAGCAGCTTGGACAACCGGGAGTGGAACGAGCAGTACTTC. Translation gives CASSLDNREWNEQYF.

The V and J genes are TRBV5-1 and TRBJ2-7; 13 bases are a match to TRBD2. The CDR3 loop spans 17 amino acids. With V trimmed by 1 base and J by 9 bases, 13 bases remained unmatched. The V gene's germline CDR1 is SGHRS and CDR2 YFSETQ. DNA for the CDR3: TGCGCCAGCAGCTTGCGACTAGCGGGAGGAACCCTACGAACGCAGTACTTC. This gives the protein CASSLRLAGGTLRTQYF.